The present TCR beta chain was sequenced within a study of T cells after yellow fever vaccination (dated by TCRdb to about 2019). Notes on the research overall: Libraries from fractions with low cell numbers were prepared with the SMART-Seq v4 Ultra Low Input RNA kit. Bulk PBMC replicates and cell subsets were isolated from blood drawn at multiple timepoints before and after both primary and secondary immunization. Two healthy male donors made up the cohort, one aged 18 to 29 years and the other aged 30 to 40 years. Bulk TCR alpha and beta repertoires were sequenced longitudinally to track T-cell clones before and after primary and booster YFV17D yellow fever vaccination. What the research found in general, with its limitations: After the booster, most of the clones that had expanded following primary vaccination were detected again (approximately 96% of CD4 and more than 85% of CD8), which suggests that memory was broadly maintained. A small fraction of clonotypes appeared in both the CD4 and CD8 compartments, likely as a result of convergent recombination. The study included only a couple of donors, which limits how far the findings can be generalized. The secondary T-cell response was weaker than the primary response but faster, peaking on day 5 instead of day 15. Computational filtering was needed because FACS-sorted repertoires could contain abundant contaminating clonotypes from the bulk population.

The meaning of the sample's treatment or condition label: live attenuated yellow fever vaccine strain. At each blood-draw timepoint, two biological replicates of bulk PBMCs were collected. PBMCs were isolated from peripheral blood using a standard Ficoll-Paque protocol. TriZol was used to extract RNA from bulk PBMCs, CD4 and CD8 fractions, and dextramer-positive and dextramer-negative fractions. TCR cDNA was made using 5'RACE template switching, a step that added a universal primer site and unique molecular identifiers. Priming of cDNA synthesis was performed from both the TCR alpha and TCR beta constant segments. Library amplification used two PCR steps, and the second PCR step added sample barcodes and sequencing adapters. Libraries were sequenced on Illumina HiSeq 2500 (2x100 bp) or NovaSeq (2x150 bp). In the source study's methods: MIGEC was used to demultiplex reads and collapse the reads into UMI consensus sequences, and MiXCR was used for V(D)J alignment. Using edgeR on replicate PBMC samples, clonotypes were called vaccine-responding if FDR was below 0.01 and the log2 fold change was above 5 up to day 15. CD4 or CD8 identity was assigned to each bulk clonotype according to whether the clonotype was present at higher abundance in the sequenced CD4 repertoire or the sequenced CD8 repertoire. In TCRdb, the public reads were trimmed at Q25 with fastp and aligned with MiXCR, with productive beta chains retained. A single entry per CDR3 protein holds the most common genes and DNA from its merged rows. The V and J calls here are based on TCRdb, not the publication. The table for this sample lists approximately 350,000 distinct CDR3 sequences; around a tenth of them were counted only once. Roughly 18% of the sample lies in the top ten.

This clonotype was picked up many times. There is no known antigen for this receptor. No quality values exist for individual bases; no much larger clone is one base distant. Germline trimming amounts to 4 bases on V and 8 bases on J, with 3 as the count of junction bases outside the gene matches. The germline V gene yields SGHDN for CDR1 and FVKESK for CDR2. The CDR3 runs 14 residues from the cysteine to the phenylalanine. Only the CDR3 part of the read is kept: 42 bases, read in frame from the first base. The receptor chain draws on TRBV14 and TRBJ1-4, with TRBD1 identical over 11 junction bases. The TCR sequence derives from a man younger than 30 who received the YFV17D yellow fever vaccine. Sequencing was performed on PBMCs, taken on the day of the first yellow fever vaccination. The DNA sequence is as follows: TGTGCCAGCAGCCCGGGGACAGGGGGAGAAAAACTGTTTTTT. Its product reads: CASSPGTGGEKLFF.